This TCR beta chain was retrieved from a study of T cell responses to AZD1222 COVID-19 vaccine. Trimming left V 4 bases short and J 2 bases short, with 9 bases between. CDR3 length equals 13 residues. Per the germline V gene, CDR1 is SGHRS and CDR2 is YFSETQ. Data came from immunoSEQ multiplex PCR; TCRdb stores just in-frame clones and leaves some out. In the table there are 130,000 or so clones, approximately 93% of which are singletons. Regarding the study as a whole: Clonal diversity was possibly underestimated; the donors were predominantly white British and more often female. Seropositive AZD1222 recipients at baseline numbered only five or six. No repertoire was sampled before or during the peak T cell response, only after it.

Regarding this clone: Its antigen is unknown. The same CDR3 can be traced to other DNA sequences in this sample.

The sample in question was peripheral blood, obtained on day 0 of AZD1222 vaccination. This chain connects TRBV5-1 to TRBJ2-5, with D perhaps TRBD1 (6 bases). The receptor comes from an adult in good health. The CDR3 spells CASSKTGQETQYF. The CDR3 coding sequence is TGCGCCAGCAGCAAGACAGGTCAAGAGACCCAGTACTTC. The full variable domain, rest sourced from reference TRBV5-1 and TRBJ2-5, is KAGVTQTPRYLIKTRGQQVTLSCSPISGHRSVSWYQQTPGQGLQFLFEYFSETQRNKGNFPGRFSGRQFSNSRSEMNVSTLELGDSALYLCASSKTGQETQYFGPGTRLLVL.